One sample yielded the 32 T cell receptor beta chains listed below, sequenced in a study of cytomegalovirus exposure and HLA in healthy donors. The PCR had 60 Vbeta and 13 Jbeta primers. Measured with immunoSEQ multiplex PCR; TCRdb has only the in-frame clones, and not every one. The sample lists about 160,000 clones, 80% to 85% occurring once. Source material: PBMCs. These receptors were collected from a man aged 25 to 40 in good health and CMV-seronegative.

V is TRBV6-6 and J is TRBJ1-4; tentative D call: TRBD1 (6 bases). The CDR3 loop spans 14 amino acids. CDR1 is MNHNY, CDR2 SVGAGI, per germline (reference sequence). V lost 6 bases and J 6 bases, leaving 14 bases between the germline ends. CDR3 nucleotide sequence: TGTGCCAGCAGCCCAATACAGGGAGATGAAAAACTGTTTTTT. It encodes CASSPIQGDEKLFF.

The chain is built from TRBV18 and TRBJ1-2, with 10 bases that match TRBD1. Germline CDR1 reads KGHSH; CDR2 reads LQKENI. The CDR3 spans 15 residues. V shed 2 bases, J shed 4 bases, and the junction held 4 bases outside the gene matches. The CDR3, as DNA: TGTGCCAGCTCACCAACGACAGGGGGCAGCTATGGCTACACCTTC. Translated, it gives CASSPTTGGSYGYTF.

In this sample, this clone turned up a few times. The J gene is TRBJ2-1, the V gene TRBV19, with 13 bases lining up with TRBD2. The trim removed 10 bases at V and 5 bases at J, leaving 5 bases unmatched. Germline CDR1 is LNHDA and CDR2 is SQIVND (reference sequence). This CDR3 comprises 14 residues. The CDR3 DNA reads as TGTGCCACTAGGGGACTAGCGGGAAACAATGAGCAGTTCTTC. Amino acids: CATRGLAGNNEQFF.

The V gene is TRBV4-1, the J gene TRBJ2-3; weak D call: TRBD1 (6 bases). The CDR3 extends over 17 amino acids. Germline lookup yields CDR1 MGHRA and CDR2 YSYEKL. Trimming stripped 2 bases from V and 4 bases from J, with 19 bases between. The CDR3 DNA is TGCGCCAGCAGCCAATCCGGGGCCCCAAAGGGGGCAGATACGCAGTATTTT. This translates into CASSQSGAPKGADTQYF.

V and J are TRBV4-1 and TRBJ2-3, with D possibly matching TRBD2 (7 bases). The germline gives CDR1 MGHRA, CDR2 YSYEKL. Trimming pared 3 bases from V and 1 base from J, leaving 14 bases between. CDR3 length equals 16 residues. CDR3 in DNA: TGCGCCAGCAGCCACCGGGGGGCTCCTGGCACAGATACGCAGTATTTT. Protein sequence: CASSHRGAPGTDTQYF.

This clone showed up just a few times. The chain has TRBV10-2 and TRBJ1-1; TRBD1 matches at 8 bases. From germline, CDR1 is WSHSY and CDR2 SAAADI. The ends lost 0 bases at V and 8 bases at J; junction bases unmatched: 5. This CDR3 is built from 14 residues. The CDR3 DNA is TGCGCCAGCAGTGAGTCCGGACAGGGCAGAGAAGCTTTCTTT. It is translated as CASSESGQGREAFF.

The chain is built from TRBV9 and TRBJ2-1, with 7 bases lining up with TRBD1. The V gene's germline CDR1 is SGDLS and CDR2 YYNGEE. The CDR3 length is 15 residues. The V gene end was trimmed by 4 bases and the J gene end by 5 bases; junction bases not matched to a gene: 9. CDR3 loop: CASSTEGDRDNEQFF. The DNA of the CDR3 is TGTGCCAGCAGCACTGAGGGCGACAGGGACAATGAGCAGTTCTTC.

The chain employs TRBV7-9 and TRBJ2-1; possibly TRBD1 for D (6 bases). In germline, CDR1 is SEHNR, CDR2 FQNEAQ (reference sequence). Trimming pared 3 bases from V and 12 bases from J, leaving 15 bases between. There are 13 residues in the CDR3. Written as DNA, the CDR3 is TGTGCCAGCAGCTTGATACAGGGAAAGGGGCAGTTCTTC. Translating it yields CASSLIQGKGQFF. Full variable domain (outside the CDR3, taken from reference TRBV7-9 and TRBJ2-1): DTGVSQNPRHKITKRGQNVTFRCDPISEHNRLYWYRQTLGQGPEFLTYFQNEAQLEKSRLLSDRFSAERPKGSFSTLEIQRTEQGDSAMYLCASSLIQGKGQFFGPGTRLTVL.

The chain combines TRBV5-5 with TRBJ2-3, with TRBD2 matching over 14 bases. The germline V gene has CDR1 SGHKS and CDR2 YYEKEE (reference sequence). V dropped 4 bases and J dropped 3; count of bases not matched to a gene: 10. The CDR3 loop spans 18 amino acids. CDR3 sequence: CASSPWGGLAGGTDTQYF. CDR3 in DNA: TGTGCCAGCAGCCCCTGGGGCGGACTAGCGGGGGGTACAGATACGCAGTATTTT.

The V and J genes are TRBV9 and TRBJ2-3, with 7 bases that match TRBD2. The V segment lost 4 bases and the J segment 0 bases; nucleotides outside the gene matches: 8. Germline V lookup: CDR1 SGDLS, CDR2 YYNGEE. The CDR3 runs 16 residues. The chain's CDR3 is CASSQFGGGSTDTQYF. The DNA for the CDR3 is TGTGCCAGCAGCCAGTTTGGCGGGGGTAGCACAGATACGCAGTATTTT.

The chain couples TRBV5-6 to TRBJ1-4, with D possibly matching TRBD1 (5 bases). V was clipped by 4 bases and J by 8 bases, with 15 bases between them. The length of the CDR3 is 14 residues. Germline V gene lookup returns CDR1 SGHDT and CDR2 YYEEEE. CDR3 sequence: CASSPGTLEEKLFF. The CDR3 DNA is TGTGCCAGCAGCCCCGGGACTCTTGAGGAAAAACTGTTTTTT.

CDR3 bases: TGTGCCAGTAGTTTACGACCCAGGGAAGAGACCCAGTACTTC. Translating it yields CASSLRPREETQYF. The chain has TRBV19 and TRBJ2-5, with D possibly matching TRBD1 (5 bases). V lost 5 bases to trimming and J lost 3 bases, with 13 bases between them. This CDR3 contains 14 residues. Germline V gene sequence: CDR1 LNHDA, CDR2 SQIVND (reference sequence).

The rearrangement links TRBV7-3 to TRBJ2-2, with D hard to call. In germline, CDR1 is SGHTA, CDR2 FQGTGA. Trimming removed 2 bases at V and 5 bases at J, with 9 bases between. This CDR3 has 14 amino acids. The CDR3 loop is CASSLSAATGELFF. The CDR3 DNA reads as TGTGCCAGCAGCTTATCGGCGGCAACCGGGGAGCTGTTTTTT. The full variable domain, with the rest looked up from reference TRBV7-3 and TRBJ2-2, is GAGVSQTPSNKVTEKGKYVELRCDPISGHTALYWYRQSLGQGPEFLIYFQGTGAADDSGLPNDRFFAVRPEGSVSTLKIQRTERGDSAVYLCASSLSAATGELFFGEGSRLTVL.

The chain employs TRBV10-1 and TRBJ2-1; TRBD2 agrees at 9 bases. The length of the CDR3 is 14 residues. The germline V gene has CDR1 WNHNN and CDR2 SYGVQD (reference sequence). Germline trimming cut 3 bases from V and 8 bases from J; bases unmatched to any gene: 5. The CDR3 DNA sequence: TGCGCCAGCAGTGACTCCGGGACTAGCTATGAGCAGTTCTTC. Its translation: CASSDSGTSYEQFF.

This clone appeared a single time. This rearrangement joins TRBV27 to TRBJ2-5, with 7 nucleotides matching TRBD1. J gave up 3 bases and V 2 bases, and 18 bases lay outside the gene matches. The germline CDR1 and CDR2 sequences are MNHEY and SMNVEV (reference sequence). The CDR3 loop spans 19 amino acids. CDR3 nucleotides: TGTGCCAGCAGTTTAGGTACAGGGGTAAGGGCGGCTAAGGAAGAGACCCAGTACTTC. Translated: CASSLGTGVRAAKEETQYF.

The gene calls are TRBV11-3 and TRBJ2-7; 7 bases line up with TRBD2. Germline trimming cut 5 bases from V and 4 bases from J; bases unmatched to any gene: 11. CDR1 SGHNT and CDR2 YENEEA come from the germline V gene. CDR3 length: 15 residues. CDR3 sequence: CASSPRTGSGYEQYF. The CDR3, as DNA: TGTGCCAGCAGCCCTAGAACCGGTAGCGGGTACGAGCAGTACTTC. Full variable domain (remainder filled in from reference TRBV11-3 and TRBJ2-7): EAGVVQSPRYKIIEKKQPVAFWCNPISGHNTLYWYLQNLGQGPELLIRYENEEAVDDSQLPKDRFSAERLKGVDSTLKIQPAELGDSAVYLCASSPRTGSGYEQYFGPGTRLTVT.

This clone was counted between two and nine times. The J gene is TRBJ2-7, the V gene TRBV4-1; tentatively, D is TRBD2 (6 bases). Germline V gene lookup returns CDR1 MGHRA and CDR2 YSYEKL. With 5 bases removed from V and 2 bases from J, the gap between germline ends came to 13 bases. The CDR3 sequence is 14 residues long. For the CDR3, the DNA is TGCGCCAGCAGCACTCGGGAGTTTACCTACGAGCAGTACTTC. Its translation: CASSTREFTYEQYF.

The J gene is TRBJ1-5, the V gene TRBV5-1; maybe TRBD1 (6 bases). V was clipped by 3 bases and J by 6 bases, with 13 bases between them. The CDR3 extends over 14 amino acids. From germline, CDR1 is SGHRS and CDR2 YFSETQ. The chain's CDR3 is CASSYSAGAQPQHF. The CDR3 DNA reads TGCGCCAGCAGCTATTCGGCGGGGGCTCAGCCCCAGCATTTT.

The chain carries TRBV18 and TRBJ2-3; D is undetermined. The CDR3 runs 14 residues. V was pared by 5 bases and J by 8 bases, with 17 bases between. Looked up from germline, CDR1 is KGHSH and CDR2 is LQKENI. The CDR3 sequence: CASSTPPRTPTQYF. CDR3 nucleotide sequence: TGTGCCAGCTCAACCCCCCCTAGAACCCCTACGCAGTATTTT.

This clone showed up just once. The chain employs TRBV27 and TRBJ1-2, with 8 bases identical to TRBD1. The germline V gene encodes CDR1 MNHEY and CDR2 SMNVEV (reference sequence). Trimming at V came to 8 bases and at J to 5 bases, leaving 13 bases not matched to a gene. This CDR3 contains 15 residues. The CDR3 sequence: CASQGALKGVYGYTF. CDR3 nucleotides: TGTGCCAGCCAGGGGGCGCTTAAGGGGGTATATGGCTACACCTTC.

The chain links TRBV5-1 to TRBJ2-3; 7 bases map to TRBD2. With 2 bases clipped from V and 4 bases from J, the junction kept 1 base outside the gene matches. Germline loops: CDR1 SGHRS, CDR2 YFSETQ. The CDR3 is made up of 13 amino acids. For the CDR3, the DNA is TGCGCCAGCAGCTTCACTAGCGCAGATACGCAGTATTTT. This translates into CASSFTSADTQYF.

In DNA form, the CDR3 reads TGTGCCAGCAGCTCCCTCTACCCCGTGACAGGGCGAAATTCACCCCTCCACTTT. Translated: CASSSLYPVTGRNSPLHF. V usage is TRBV7-9 and J usage is TRBJ1-6; TRBD1 matches 7 bases. Trimming removed 4 bases from V and 7 bases from J; junction bases left unmatched: 16. CDR3 length: 18 amino acids. Germline CDR1 and CDR2: SEHNR and FQNEAQ (reference sequence). Complete variable domain (other parts from reference TRBV7-9 and TRBJ1-6): DTGVSQNPRHKITKRGQNVTFRCDPISEHNRLYWYRQTLGQGPEFLTYFQNEAQLEKSRLLSDRFSAERPKGSFSTLEIQRTEQGDSAMYLCASSSLYPVTGRNSPLHFGNGTRLTVT.

The gene calls are TRBV19 and TRBJ1-2, with 9 bases aligning to TRBD1. Per germline, CDR1 LNHDA and CDR2 SQIVND (reference sequence). V lost 6 bases and J lost 5; bases outside the gene matches: 7. This CDR3 is 14 amino acids long. CDR3 sequence (DNA): TGTGCCAGTAGCCGGGACAGGGAGGCTTATGGCTACACCTTC. It translates to CASSRDREAYGYTF.

The V gene is TRBV7-9, the J gene TRBJ2-1; 8 positions match TRBD2. V lost 1 base and J lost 14; bases outside the gene matches: 7. CDR1 and CDR2 from the germline V gene are SEHNR and FQNEAQ (reference sequence). CDR3 length: 13 residues. This CDR3 reads CASSLVGETSEFF. CDR3 nucleotides: TGTGCCAGCAGCTTAGTTGGCGAGACTAGCGAGTTCTTC. The variable domain in full, with the rest retrieved from reference TRBV7-9 and TRBJ2-1, is DTGVSQNPRHKITKRGQNVTFRCDPISEHNRLYWYRQTLGQGPEFLTYFQNEAQLEKSRLLSDRFSAERPKGSFSTLEIQRTEQGDSAMYLCASSLVGETSEFFGPGTRLTVL.

The chain recombines TRBV6-5 with TRBJ2-7; 9 bases are shared with TRBD2. The CDR3 is 16 residues long. CDR1 and CDR2 from the germline V gene are MNHEY and SVGAGI. V gave up 2 bases and J gave up 2 bases; unmatched junction bases: 7. The CDR3 sequence is CASSYREAGGPYEQYF. The CDR3 coding sequence is TGTGCCAGCAGTTACCGGGAAGCGGGAGGCCCCTACGAGCAGTACTTC.

The chain recombines TRBV5-1 with TRBJ2-4; TRBD2 matches at 8 bases. CDR1 and CDR2 from the germline V gene are SGHRS and YFSETQ. After removal of 4 bases from V and 3 bases from J, the junction contained 3 bases not matched to a gene. This CDR3 spans 14 amino acids. The CDR3 is CASSPAGGKNIQYF. The CDR3 nucleotides are TGCGCCAGCAGCCCGGCGGGGGGCAAAAACATTCAGTACTTC.

The chain recombines TRBV5-5 with TRBJ1-2; TRBD1 matches at 9 bases. V was clipped by 1 base and J by 2 bases; unmatched bases: 6. The CDR3 has 16 amino acids. Germline V CDR1 and CDR2: SGHKS, YYEKEE (reference sequence). In nucleotides, the CDR3 is TGTGCCAGCAGCTTGAATACAGGGGGCTGGAACTATGGCTACACCTTC. It codes for CASSLNTGGWNYGYTF.

The chain joins TRBV4-1 to TRBJ2-1; TRBD2 matches 13 bases. The CDR3 runs 16 residues. V was pared by 4 bases and J by 8 bases, with 8 bases of the junction left unmatched. In germline, CDR1 is MGHRA, CDR2 YSYEKL. The CDR3 loop reads CASSLAGTSGAYEQFF. DNA for the CDR3: TGCGCCAGCAGCCTGGCCGGGACTAGCGGGGCCTATGAGCAGTTCTTC.

This chain uses TRBV19 with TRBJ2-3; D is perhaps TRBD2 (5 bases). The V gene lost 3 bases and the J gene lost 5 bases, with 15 bases spanning the gap. CDR3 length: 15 residues. CDR1 and CDR2 (germline): LNHDA, SQIVND (reference sequence). The CDR3 protein is CASSIGRMRVDTQYF. The CDR3 nucleotides read TGTGCCAGTAGTATCGGCAGGATGAGGGTAGATACGCAGTATTTT. Full variable domain (rest looked up from reference TRBV19 and TRBJ2-3): DGGITQSPKYLFRKEGQNVTLSCEQNLNHDAMYWYRQDPGQGLRLIYYSQIVNDFQKGDIAEGYSVSREKKESFPLTVTSAQKNPTAFYLCASSIGRMRVDTQYFGPGTRLTVL.

The rearrangement links TRBV10-1 to TRBJ1-2; TRBD1 matches 7 bases. Unmatched junction bases numbered 7, after V lost 8 bases and J lost 4 bases. Looked up from germline, CDR1 is WNHNN and CDR2 is SYGVQD (reference sequence). The CDR3 loop spans 13 amino acids. The CDR3 nucleotides are TGCGCCAGCCAGCGACCAGGGGGCTATGGCTACACCTTC. Amino acids: CASQRPGGYGYTF.

CDR3 bases: TGTGCCAGCAGCTTAACAGGGGGTGGAGAGGAAAAACTGTTTTTT. Amino acid sequence: CASSLTGGGEEKLFF. The J gene is TRBJ1-4, the V gene TRBV5-4; TRBD1 aligns across 8 bases. CDR1 is SGHNT and CDR2 is YYREEE in the germline V gene (reference sequence). This CDR3 has 15 amino acids. Unmatched junction bases numbered 8, after V lost 2 bases and J lost 8 bases.

The V call is TRBV30, the J call TRBJ2-7; TRBD1 matches 7 bases. The J segment lost 7 bases and the V segment lost 1 base, leaving 4 bases of the junction unmatched. Germline loops: CDR1 GTSNPN, CDR2 SVGIG (reference sequence). The CDR3 contains 12 residues. The DNA of the CDR3 is TGTGCCTGGAGTGGAGGGGGCTGGGAGCAGTACTTC. Encoded protein: CAWSGGGWEQYF. Full variable domain (remainder filled in from reference TRBV30 and TRBJ2-7): SQTIHQWPATLVQPVGSPLSLECTVEGTSNPNLYWYRQAAGRGLQLLFYSVGIGQISSEVPQNLSASRPQDRQFILSSKKLLLSDSGFYLCAWSGGGWEQYFGPGTRLTVT.